This entry lists 25 T cell receptor beta chains sequenced from one sample in a study of post-analysis software for immune sequencing data. The study's findings and limits: Five TRBV segments occurring more often in patients than controls included TRBV5-6, TRBV5-1 and TRBV20-1.

Researchers reported that TCR beta cDNA libraries carried unique molecular identifiers. TCRdb used MiXCR to reprocess the PCR reads, holding one entry per CDR3 protein. Among roughly 570,000 distinct CDR3 sequences listed, approximately 34% were seen once. No antigen has been assigned to these receptors. The sample taken for sequencing was blood. These receptor sequences come from a girl younger than 18 with multiple sclerosis.

V and J are TRBV7-6 and TRBJ2-5; a weak D match, TRBD2 (6 bases). The CDR3 runs 15 residues. Between the trimmed V and J ends, which lost 3 bases and 2 bases, there was a span of 13 bases. Germline CDR1 reads SGHVS; CDR2 reads FNYEAQ. CDR3 region: CASSLSRSGQETQYF. The CDR3 DNA follows: TGTGCCAGCAGCTTGTCTCGGAGCGGGCAAGAGACCCAGTACTTC.

This clonotype occurred a few times. This chain links TRBV5-1 with TRBJ2-1; TRBD1 agrees at 9 bases. From germline, CDR1 is SGHRS and CDR2 YFSETQ. The ends lost 4 bases at V and 0 bases at J; junction bases unmatched: 8. CDR3 length equals 17 residues. The CDR3: CASSHDRGSSSYNEQFF. In DNA, the CDR3 is TGCGCCAGCAGCCATGACAGGGGGTCGAGCTCCTACAATGAGCAGTTCTTC.

This clonotype was detected only a few times. The chain carries TRBV12-3 or TRBV12-4 and TRBJ1-1, with D tentatively TRBD1 (5 bases). CDR3 length equals 12 residues. V shed 1 base and J shed 6 bases, with 6 bases lying between them. CDR3 loop: CASSLGGAEAFF. CDR3 in DNA: TGTGCCAGCAGTTTAGGGGGGGCTGAAGCTTTCTTT.

This clonotype turned up a few times. The CDR3 protein is CASSFQGNTGELFF. CDR3 sequence (DNA): TGTGCCAGCAGTTTTCAGGGGAACACCGGGGAGCTGTTTTTT. The chain uses TRBV27 and TRBJ2-2; a possible D gene is TRBD1 (5 bases). The CDR3 spans 14 residues. The germline V gene encodes CDR1 MNHEY and CDR2 SMNVEV (reference sequence). V was pared by 3 bases and J by 1 base, with 6 bases between.

CDR3 nucleotide sequence: TGTGCCAGCAGTGACAACCCCCGGGACTCCTCAGACAATGAGCAGTTCTTC. Its protein is CASSDNPRDSSDNEQFF. The rearrangement joins TRBV25-1 to TRBJ2-1; weak D call: TRBD2 (6 bases). The CDR3 totals 17 residues. CDR1 and CDR2 (germline): MGHDK, SYGVNS. Trimming shortened V by 3 bases and J by 5 bases, and 20 bases separated the two germline ends.

The gene calls are TRBV29-1 and TRBJ2-3; TRBD2 agrees at 10 bases. Germline trimming cut 1 base from V and 8 bases from J; bases unmatched to any gene: 3. The CDR3 consists of 13 residues. Germline V gene sequence: CDR1 SQVTM, CDR2 ANQGSEA. The CDR3 region is CSVEGVAGGTQYF. As DNA, the CDR3 is TGCAGCGTTGAAGGGGTAGCGGGGGGTACGCAGTATTTT.

The chain has TRBV4-1 and TRBJ1-5; D is ambiguous. Germline V gene sequence: CDR1 MGHRA, CDR2 YSYEKL. The CDR3 covers 15 residues. The ends were cut back, 1 base at V and 6 bases at J, with 13 bases in the middle. The CDR3 nucleotides are TGCGCCAGCAGCCAAGGCAGATTGGGCCGTCAGCCCCAGCATTTT. Its translation: CASSQGRLGRQPQHF.

V is TRBV9 and J is TRBJ2-1, with D possibly matching TRBD2 (5 bases). This CDR3 has 18 residues. The V end lost 4 bases, the J end lost 7 bases, and 27 bases lay between the germline ends. Germline assignment: CDR1 SGDLS and CDR2 YYNGEE. Here the CDR3 reads CASSPREGVAAGGNEQFF. As DNA, the CDR3 is TGTGCCAGCAGCCCCCGAGAGGGTGTGGCCGCAGGAGGTAATGAGCAGTTCTTC.

The chain carries TRBV4-1 and TRBJ2-1; D may correspond to TRBD1 or TRBD2 (6 bases each). The CDR3 sequence is 15 residues long. V lost 5 bases to trimming and J lost 7 bases, with 18 bases between them. The V gene's germline CDR1 is MGHRA and CDR2 YSYEKL. The CDR3 sequence: CASSAFGGGGNEQFF. CDR3 coding DNA: TGCGCCAGCAGCGCCTTTGGAGGGGGTGGGAATGAGCAGTTCTTC.

This chain links TRBV6-1 with TRBJ2-7; D not certain. There are 12 residues in the CDR3. Germline V gene sequence: CDR1 MNHNS, CDR2 SASEGT. Trimming took off 4 bases at V and 2 bases at J, with 6 bases between the two ends. The CDR3 nucleotides read TGTGCCAGCAGTGTTCTAGCCTACGAGCAGTACTTC. Its translation: CASSVLAYEQYF.

The genes are TRBV20-1 and TRBJ1-1; no firm D call. The length of the CDR3 is 13 residues. Germline CDR1 reads DFQATT; CDR2 reads SNEGSKA (reference sequence). Trimming removed 0 bases from V and 4 bases from J, with 9 bases in between. The CDR3 loop is CSARDLFGTEAFF. The DNA of the CDR3 is TGCAGTGCTAGAGATCTTTTTGGCACTGAAGCTTTCTTT.

The chain carries TRBV27 and TRBJ1-2; 7 bases line up with TRBD1. The junction had 8 bases not matched to a gene; V was cut back by 5 bases and J by 5 bases. The CDR3 spans 14 residues. CDR1 is MNHEY, CDR2 SMNVEV, per germline (reference sequence). As DNA, the CDR3 is TGTGCCAGCAGTATAGTAGGGGGCGGGTATGGCTACACCTTC. Its protein product is CASSIVGGGYGYTF.

This chain connects TRBV4-2 to TRBJ2-3, with 12 nucleotides matching TRBD2. Looked up from germline, CDR1 is LGHNA and CDR2 is YNFKEQ. The CDR3 runs to 16 residues. With V trimmed by 2 bases and J by 2 bases, 2 bases remained unmatched. Here the CDR3 reads CASSQRTSGDTDTQYF. The DNA for the CDR3 is TGTGCCAGCAGCCAACGGACTAGCGGGGACACAGATACGCAGTATTTT.

The V and J genes are TRBV2 and TRBJ2-5, with TRBD2 as a possible D gene (7 bases). Germline V lookup: CDR1 SNHLY, CDR2 FYNNEI. V was trimmed by 7 bases and J by 2 bases, leaving 20 bases between them. The CDR3 sequence is 16 residues long. The CDR3 DNA follows: TGTGCCAGCATCATGCGGGCGGGGGCTAAACAAGAGACCCAGTACTTC. It yields the protein CASIMRAGAKQETQYF.

The chain links TRBV2 to TRBJ2-7, with D hard to call. From germline, CDR1 is SNHLY and CDR2 FYNNEI. This CDR3 is built from 14 residues. V lost 3 bases to trimming and J lost 0 bases, with 9 bases between them. This CDR3 is CASSDWGSSYEQYF. CDR3 nucleotides: TGTGCCAGCAGTGACTGGGGTAGCTCCTACGAGCAGTACTTC. Full variable domain (rest looked up from reference TRBV2 and TRBJ2-7): EPEVTQTPSHQVTQMGQEVILRCVPISNHLYFYWYRQILGQKVEFLVSFYNNEISEKSEIFDDQFSVERPDGSNFTLKIRSTKLEDSAMYFCASSDWGSSYEQYFGPGTRLTVT.

In its sample, this clonotype was seen a few times. CDR3 sequence: CSASPSGGPVSYNEQFF. Written as DNA, the CDR3 is TGCAGTGCTAGCCCTAGCGGGGGGCCCGTATCCTACAATGAGCAGTTCTTC. The J gene is TRBJ2-1, the V gene TRBV20-1; 11 bases align to TRBD2. CDR1 and CDR2 from the germline V gene are DFQATT and SNEGSKA (reference sequence). The CDR3 sequence is 17 residues long. V lost 3 bases, J lost 1 base, and 8 bases stayed unmatched.

This clonotype was observed many times. The chain recombines TRBV29-1 with TRBJ2-7; D tentatively reads TRBD1 or TRBD2 (5 bases each). This CDR3 region has 15 residues. V lost 5 bases and J lost 1, with 18 bases in between. The V gene's germline CDR1 is SQVTM and CDR2 ANQGSEA. The CDR3 nucleotides are TGCAGCGTTACCGGGGAAGACAGTCAATCCTACGAGCAGTACTTC. The encoded protein is CSVTGEDSQSYEQYF.

CDR3 DNA: TGTGCCAGCAGTTCCGGGACGGGCGGGATCGGGAAACTGTTTTTT. Protein sequence: CASSSGTGGIGKLFF. The J gene is TRBJ1-4, the V gene TRBV12-3 or TRBV12-4, with D tentatively TRBD1 (5 bases). CDR3 length: 15 residues. V lost 4 bases to trimming and J lost 11 bases, with 20 bases between them.

The chain combines TRBV7-9 with TRBJ2-3; D unresolved. Germline V gene sequence: CDR1 SEHNR, CDR2 FQNEAQ (reference sequence). The CDR3 is made up of 16 amino acids. The V gene lost 1 base and the J gene lost 6 bases, with 17 bases spanning the gap. The CDR3 loop is CASSLEPGPRTDTQYF. The CDR3 DNA sequence: TGTGCCAGCAGCTTAGAGCCAGGCCCTCGGACCGATACGCAGTATTTT.

Regarding this clonotype: The germline gene is not matched at one end of the junction; a read error may be the cause. The V gene is TRBV10-3, the J gene TRBJ2-6, with D perhaps TRBD1 or TRBD2 (5 bases each). The CDR3 extends over 18 amino acids. Germline CDR1 is ENHRY and CDR2 is SYGVKD. In nucleotides, the CDR3 is TGTGCCATCAGGGGTCAGAGGGGTTTTGACTATGGGGCCGACGTCCTGACTTTC. As protein: CAIRGQRGFDYGADVLTF.

V and J are TRBV27 and TRBJ1-6; no definite D call. Trimming removed 4 bases at V and 2 bases at J, with 12 bases between. This CDR3 is 16 amino acids long. Germline CDR1 reads MNHEY; CDR2 reads SMNVEV (reference sequence). CDR3 coding DNA: TGTGCCAGCAGTTCTCCGTCAGGAGCCTATAATTCACCCCTCCACTTT. Translation: CASSSPSGAYNSPLHF.

In DNA, the CDR3 is TGCAGTGCTAGCCCCCAAGGGGTGGGCACAGATACGCAGTATTTT. Amino acid sequence: CSASPQGVGTDTQYF. The V and J genes are TRBV20-1 and TRBJ2-3; possible D gene TRBD1, 5 bases. Germline-derived CDR1 and CDR2 are DFQATT and SNEGSKA (reference sequence). Trimming removed 3 bases at V and 1 base at J, with 14 bases between. The CDR3 sequence is 15 residues long.

The chain employs TRBV21-1 and TRBJ2-1; the table gives TRBD1 as D, unverified against the DNA. TRBV21-1 is a pseudogene segment. The CDR3 extends over 16 amino acids. CDR3 amino acids: CASSKGGAGVYNEQFF. CDR3 bases: TGTGCCAGCAGCAAAGGGGGGGCCGGGGTGTACAATGAGCAGTTCTTC.

The chain has TRBV6-5 and TRBJ2-7; D not certain. The germline V gene has CDR1 MNHEY and CDR2 SVGAGI. V was pared by 0 bases and J by 4 bases, with 7 bases between. The CDR3 extends over 13 amino acids. CDR3 region: CASSYSGKYEQYF. The CDR3 coding sequence is TGTGCCAGCAGTTACTCGGGGAAGTACGAGCAGTACTTC.

This clonotype turned up a few times. The V call is TRBV5-1, the J call TRBJ2-3; possible D gene TRBD1, 5 bases. CDR3 size: 15 residues. Germline V gene lookup returns CDR1 SGHRS and CDR2 YFSETQ. The V and J ends lost 0 bases and 3 bases respectively, with 11 bases between them. This CDR3 is CASSLARQLTDTQYF. Here the CDR3 DNA reads TGCGCCAGCAGCTTGGCGAGACAGTTGACAGATACGCAGTATTTT.